This T cell receptor beta chain originates from a study of T cells after posttransplantation cyclophosphamide. Germline CDR1 is LNHNV and CDR2 is YYDKDF (reference sequence). The junction had 6 bases not matched to a gene; V was cut back by 1 base and J by 5 bases. This CDR3 comprises 16 residues. Sequencing was performed with immunoSEQ multiplex PCR; in TCRdb, only in-frame clones are kept and a portion is missing. The profile covers 36,000 or so clones, none occurring a single time. The sequenced material came from PBMCs. The chain is built from TRBV15 and TRBJ2-1; 9 bases align to TRBD1. The TCR sequence derives from a girl between 5 and 17 years old in good health, CMV-negative, and a related stem cell transplant donor. The CDR3 coding sequence is TGTGCCACCAGCAGAGGACAGGGACAGGGAAACAATGAGCAGTTCTTC. Its protein product is CATSRGQGQGNNEQFF. Together with reference TRBV15 and TRBJ2-1, the CDR3 gives the full variable domain: DAMVIQNPRYQVTQFGKPVTLSCSQTLNHNVMYWYQQKSSQAPKLLFHYYDKDFNNEADTPDNFQSRRPNTSFCFLDIRSPGLGDTAMYLCATSRGQGQGNNEQFFGPGTRLTVL.